Listed here is a single TCR beta chain. The clone's antigen remains unknown. Base-call qualities are not available, and no considerably larger clone is one nucleotide away. Each collaborating institution followed its own protocols to collect whole blood in K2EDTA tubes. For TCRbeta analysis, collaborators shipped samples in one of three forms: frozen whole blood, isolated PBMCs, or DNA extracted from either of those sample types. The entry originates in a study of blood T cell repertoires in COVID-19 (dated by TCRdb to the early 2020s). About the study as a whole: Samples from collaborators originated in the United States, Italy and Spain and spanned both the acute and convalescent phases of COVID-19. The material from the prospective study consisted of cDNA or gDNA derived from T cells, B-cell-depleted T cells, or PBMCs. Deeply sampled blood TCRbeta repertoires from subjects exposed to, actively infected with, or recovered from COVID-19 were included in the dataset. A freely available public database, intended as a resource for researchers studying the immune response to SARS-CoV-2, is where the repertoires were released. Samples were obtained from the ongoing ImmuneRACE study (first 160 participants) and from about 1,300 subjects provided by 6 global collaborators. Nearly every sample came with metadata listing a de-identified subject ID, COVID-19 status, age in years and sex. Where HLA class I and class II types were available, the types were taken from metadata supplied by the sample provider, not from assay-based typing.

The study at large found these results: Clinical and demographic metadata were provided uncurated, with the amount varying by source and participant.

TCRbeta CDR3 regions were amplified from genomic DNA using the immunoSEQ Assay, a bias-controlled multiplex PCR. The authors' pipeline ran thus. The number of nucleated cells in each sample was estimated from the amplification of reference gene primers within the assay. Sequence reads were collapsed and filtered to measure the absolute abundance of every unique TCRbeta CDR3 rearrangement. Productive Simpson clonality was computed per sample as the square root of Simpson's diversity index over productive rearrangements. TCRdb provides this immuneACCESS table in a form limited to in-frame rearrangements. Some clones are lacking; in checked studies, under half of them reflect an unresolved V gene, and why the rest are absent is not known. V, J and clone size are those of that table, while D and trimming were read from the DNA. A total of roughly 200,000 clones appear in this sample, about 78% of them only once. The ten largest clones capture around 6% of the sample.

CDR1 and CDR2 were assigned from the germline V gene as SNHLY and FYNNEI. Its CDR3 holds 13 amino acids, cysteine through phenylalanine. The DNA shown is the 39-base CDR3, in frame from base 1. V is cut back by 7 bases and J by 7 bases, with 8 bases in the junction unmatched. This chain is built from TRBV2 and TRBJ2-7; the central 9 bases match TRBD1. Specimen: peripheral blood. The sequence was collected from a woman aged 70-85 years with acute or convalescent COVID-19. The CDR3 has the sequence CASTGQGHFEQYF. The sequenced DNA is TGTGCCAGCACTGGACAGGGGCACTTTGAGCAGTACTTC.